Presented here are 14 T cell receptor beta chains from one specimen sequenced in a study of technical replicates of blood from a handful of donors. Assay used: immunoSEQ multiplex PCR; TCRdb lists only in-frame clones, some missing. The profile shows more than 75,000 clones, 70% to 90% of them singletons. The sequenced sample was PBMCs. Receptors were obtained from a human donor in good health. Some clones in this sample may be carry-over from other donors' samples.

The V call is TRBV27, the J call TRBJ2-7; D not resolved. This CDR3 has 14 amino acids. The V and J ends lost 7 bases and 6 bases respectively, with 19 bases between them. CDR1 is MNHEY, CDR2 SMNVEV, per germline (reference sequence). CDR3 protein: CASTLVAGSAEQYF. The DNA for the CDR3 is TGTGCCAGCACCCTAGTGGCCGGATCCGCCGAGCAGTACTTC.

This sequence joins TRBV11-3 and TRBJ2-2; tentative D call: TRBD2 (5 bases). CDR1 is SGHNT and CDR2 is YENEEA in the germline V gene. CDR3 size: 14 residues. Deletions cut 3 bases from V and 5 bases from J, with 10 bases between. The CDR3 bases are TGTGCCAGCAGCTTTTCGGGGTTTACCGGGGAGCTGTTTTTT. The encoded protein is CASSFSGFTGELFF.

V and J are TRBV7-3 and TRBJ2-4, with D possibly being TRBD1 (5 bases). Trimming took off 2 bases at V and 8 bases at J, with 10 bases between the two ends. There are 13 residues in the CDR3. Germline lookup yields CDR1 SGHTA and CDR2 FQGTGA. CDR3 DNA sequence: TGTGCCAGCAGCTTAGACAGCCTGGACATTCAGTACTTC. Protein sequence: CASSLDSLDIQYF. Based on the CDR3 plus reference TRBV7-3 and TRBJ2-4, the full variable domain is GAGVSQTPSNKVTEKGKYVELRCDPISGHTALYWYRQSLGQGPEFLIYFQGTGAADDSGLPNDRFFAVRPEGSVSTLKIQRTERGDSAVYLCASSLDSLDIQYFGAGTRLSVL.

This sequence joins TRBV19 and TRBJ1-2; unclear D gene. The CDR3 sequence is 13 residues long. The V gene lost 11 bases and the J gene lost 6 bases, with 19 bases spanning the gap. CDR1 is LNHDA, CDR2 SQIVND, per germline (reference sequence). CDR3 residues: CAAKVTGSNGYTF. DNA for the CDR3: TGTGCCGCAAAAGTGACGGGAAGTAATGGCTACACCTTC.

This chain joins TRBV2 and TRBJ2-4; 8 nucleotides align to TRBD1. This CDR3 contains 14 residues. Germline trimming cut 4 bases from V and 9 bases from J; bases unmatched to any gene: 8. Germline values: CDR1 SNHLY, CDR2 FYNNEI. CDR3 sequence: CASSGDRSQSIQYF. The CDR3 region has the DNA TGTGCCAGCAGTGGGGACAGGTCTCAGAGCATTCAGTACTTC.

The V and J genes are TRBV5-1 and TRBJ2-7, with a weak D call TRBD1 (5 bases). Trimming took off 0 bases at V and 6 bases at J, with 7 bases between the two ends. The CDR3 covers 12 residues. The germline CDR1 and CDR2 sequences are SGHRS and YFSETQ. Here the CDR3 reads CASSLVGAEQYF. The CDR3 region has the DNA TGCGCCAGCAGCTTGGTAGGGGCCGAGCAGTACTTC.

The rearrangement joins TRBV6-5 to TRBJ2-3; TRBD2 aligns across 7 bases. V shed 6 bases and J 5 bases; nucleotides not matched to a gene: 8. Germline-derived CDR1 and CDR2 are MNHEY and SVGAGI. The CDR3 contains 14 residues. The CDR3 DNA follows: TGTGCCAGCAGACTTAGCGGGTTGGGAGATACGCAGTATTTT. It codes for CASRLSGLGDTQYF.

The count of this clone is one. A read error may produce the germline difference seen at one junction end. This CDR3 reads CATGTSGSYNEQFF. As DNA, the CDR3 is TGCGCAACCGGGACTAGCGGATCCTACAATGAGCAGTTCTTC. V is TRBV6-4 and J is TRBJ2-1; 11 bases line up with TRBD2. The CDR3 runs to 14 residues. Per germline, CDR1 MRHNA and CDR2 SNTAGT.

This chain uses TRBV5-1 with TRBJ2-3; 8 nucleotides align to TRBD2. The CDR3 totals 16 residues. V lost 4 bases and J lost 2; bases outside the gene matches: 9. Germline V CDR1 and CDR2: SGHRS, YFSETQ. CDR3 region: CASSSGSGGITDTQYF. The CDR3 nucleotides are TGCGCCAGCAGCAGTGGAAGCGGGGGTATCACAGATACGCAGTATTTT. Using reference TRBV5-1 and TRBJ2-3 for the parts outside the CDR3, the full variable domain is KAGVTQTPRYLIKTRGQQVTLSCSPISGHRSVSWYQQTPGQGLQFLFEYFSETQRNKGNFPGRFSGRQFSNSRSEMNVSTLELGDSALYLCASSSGSGGITDTQYFGPGTRLTVL.

The chain has TRBV7-8 and TRBJ1-1, with a weak D call TRBD1 (5 bases). The CDR3 has 13 residues. The V and J ends lost 1 base and 4 bases respectively, with 7 bases between them. Germline V CDR1 and CDR2: SGHVS, FQNEAQ. CDR3 sequence: CASSLVQGTEAFF. The CDR3, as DNA: TGTGCCAGCAGCTTAGTCCAGGGCACTGAAGCTTTCTTT. Full variable domain (missing parts from reference TRBV7-8 and TRBJ1-1): GAGVSQSPRYKVAKRGQDVALRCDPISGHVSLFWYQQALGQGPEFLTYFQNEAQLDKSGLPSDRFFAERPEGSVSTLKIQRTQQEDSAVYLCASSLVQGTEAFFGQGTRLTVV.

The chain uses TRBV5-1 and TRBJ2-7, with D possibly matching TRBD2 (6 bases). The germline gives CDR1 SGHRS, CDR2 YFSETQ. This CDR3 comprises 14 residues. With 0 bases removed from V and 0 bases from J, the gap between germline ends came to 7 bases. CDR3 sequence (DNA): TGCGCCAGCAGCTTGGTGGGGGGCTCCTACGAGCAGTACTTC. Its protein product is CASSLVGGSYEQYF.

V and J are TRBV4-3 and TRBJ2-1; no firm D call. Germline V CDR1 and CDR2: LGHNA, YSLEER. The ends were cut back, 1 base at V and 8 bases at J, with 15 bases in the middle. The CDR3 is made up of 15 amino acids. CDR3 residues: CASSQVRPDIHEQFF. The CDR3 DNA reads TGCGCCAGCAGCCAAGTACGGCCAGACATCCATGAGCAGTTCTTC.

Details on this clone: Other DNA sequences in this sample translate to the same CDR3. The J gene is TRBJ1-2, the V gene TRBV9; D unclear. The CDR3 spans 14 residues. V gave up 0 bases and J gave up 7 bases, with 13 bases separating them. Germline CDR1 SGDLS, CDR2 YYNGEE. CDR3 nucleotides: TGTGCCAGCAGCGTAGTATCGGGAGAGGGTGGCTACACCTTC. Its protein is CASSVVSGEGGYTF.

V is TRBV4-1 and J is TRBJ1-1; perhaps TRBD1 as D (5 bases). From germline, CDR1 is MGHRA and CDR2 YSYEKL. The V gene lost 1 base and the J gene lost 5 bases, with 11 bases spanning the gap. This CDR3 is built from 14 residues. In nucleotides, the CDR3 is TGCGCCAGCAGCCAAGTACAGGAGTTGACTGAAGCTTTCTTT. It translates to CASSQVQELTEAFF.